The rows below give T cell receptor beta chains drawn from one sample of a study of CD8 T cells in ankylosing spondylitis. TCRdb analysed the 5' RACE reads with MiXCR anew, one entry per CDR3 protein. The repertoire holds approximately 100,000 distinct CDR3 sequences, with roughly 8.3% as singletons. The sample taken for sequencing was blood, either unsorted or a sorted T cell fraction (not recorded which). All receptors come from a male donor with ankylosing spondylitis or in good health (not recorded which). Both conserved end residues are part of each CDR3. The D gene is left open where the match is weak. Clone sizes are given selectively: once, few, many, or a class where the clone is expanded.

abundance	v_gene	d_gene	j_gene	CDR3nt	CDR3aa
many	TRBV4-2	-	TRBJ2-3	TGTGCCAGCAGCCAAGGGGACCCATACACAGATACGCAGTATTTT	CASSQGDPYTDTQYF
many	TRBV19	-	TRBJ1-5	TGTGCCAGTAAGCCAAGAGCCCTCGGCGACCAGCCCCAGCATTTT	CASKPRALGDQPQHF
many	TRBV5-6	-	TRBJ2-5	TGTGCCAGCAGCTTGGGTCCAAGGAAGCAGAAGACCCAGTACTTC	CASSLGPRKQKTQYF
many	TRBV10-3	TRBD2	TRBJ2-1	TGTGCCATCAGAGCGGGAGGGCGGGATGAGCAGTTCTTC	CAIRAGGRDEQFF
many	TRBV30	TRBD2	TRBJ2-1	TGTGCCTGGAGTGTGAGCGGGGGGGTTGGTGAGCAGTTCTTC	CAWSVSGGVGEQFF
many	TRBV7-8	TRBD1	TRBJ1-2	TGTGCCAGCAGCTTAGGGGGACAGCTCTATGGCTACACCTTC	CASSLGGQLYGYTF
-	TRBV12-3/TRBV12-4	TRBD1	TRBJ2-7	TGTGCCAGCAGTTTAGCGCGGGGACAGGGCTACGAGCAGTACTTC	CASSLARGQGYEQYF
many	TRBV29-1	-	TRBJ2-3	TGCAGCGTTGAGACGGGCGCAGATACGCAGTATTTT	CSVETGADTQYF
many	TRBV4-3	TRBD1	TRBJ2-2	TGCGCCAGCAGCCAAGAGCTTCAGGGGGACAGAAACACCGGGGAGCTGTTTTTT	CASSQELQGDRNTGELFF
many	TRBV5-1	TRBD2	TRBJ2-7	TGCGCCAGCAGCCCGGAGGGCGGAACTAGCGGGATTGCCTACGAGCAGTACTTC	CASSPEGGTSGIAYEQYF
many	TRBV6-2/TRBV6-3	TRBD1	TRBJ2-5	TGTGCCAGCAGCTCTCCGGGACAGGGGGAAGAGACCCAGTACTTC	CASSSPGQGEETQYF
many	TRBV12-5	-	TRBJ1-1	TGTGCTAGTGGTTTGGTAAAGGTCAAGAACACTGAAGCTTTCTTT	CASGLVKVKNTEAFF
many	TRBV9	-	TRBJ1-2	TGTGCCAGCAGCGAGGGGACCCTAACTAACTATGGCTACACCTTC	CASSEGTLTNYGYTF
many	TRBV4-3	-	TRBJ2-1	TGCGCCAGCAGCCAAGGAGGGAACTCCTACAATGAGCAGTTCTTC	CASSQGGNSYNEQFF
many	TRBV20-1	TRBD1	TRBJ2-1	TGCAGTGCTAGAGCCCCCGGGACAGGGGGTTCAGATGAGCAGTTCTTC	CSARAPGTGGSDEQFF
many	TRBV6-5	TRBD2	TRBJ2-2	TGTGCCAGCAGTACTGGGACTAGTTATTCCGGGGAGCTGTTTTTT	CASSTGTSYSGELFF
many	TRBV7-9	-	TRBJ1-2	TGTGCCAGCAGCTTAGTCATGGACGGCTATGGCTACACCTTC	CASSLVMDGYGYTF
many	TRBV9	-	TRBJ1-1	TGTGCCAGCACGGGGCAAGGATCCACTGAAGCTTTCTTT	CASTGQGSTEAFF
many	TRBV9	TRBD1	TRBJ1-1	TGTGCCAGCAGCGCCAAGAGGGACAGCCGCCCCGCTGAAGCTTTCTTT	CASSAKRDSRPAEAFF
few	TRBV20-1	-	TRBJ1-5	TGCAGTGCTCGGGAGCCGGGACAACAAAATCAGCCCCAGCATTTT	CSAREPGQQNQPQHF
many	TRBV12-3/TRBV12-4	-	TRBJ1-5	TGTGCCAGCAGTCCACAGGGAATCGACCTGCATTTT	CASSPQGIDLHF
many	TRBV24-1	-	TRBJ2-2	TGTGCCACCAGTGATTCCGAGTTCGCGAACACCGGGGAGCTGTTTTTT	CATSDSEFANTGELFF
many	TRBV9	-	TRBJ2-1	TGTGCCAGCGGGGTCGATGGCCCCAGCTCCTACAATGAGCAGTTCTTC	CASGVDGPSSYNEQFF
many	TRBV27	TRBD2	TRBJ2-7	TGTGCCAGCAGTACCGGGACTAGAGCCTACGAGCAGTACTTC	CASSTGTRAYEQYF
-	TRBV2	TRBD2	TRBJ2-1	TGTGCCAGCAGTGGATCTCGGGGGGGGCTTGAATTCTTC	CASSGSRGGLEFF
many	TRBV20-1	-	TRBJ2-7	TGCAGTGCTAGGTCGGATGCGTATGCCGTTCACGAGCAGTACTTC	CSARSDAYAVHEQYF
many	TRBV20-1	-	TRBJ1-4	TGCAGTGCTAGTGCGGCAGGGAGGTTTAGAGGGAAACTGTTTTTT	CSASAAGRFRGKLFF
many	TRBV20-1	TRBD2	TRBJ2-5	TGCAGTGCTAGAACTAGCGGGGCTCAAGAGACCCAGTACTTC	CSARTSGAQETQYF
many	TRBV20-1	TRBD1	TRBJ1-4	TGCAGTGCTAGCCAGGGACAGTCTAATGAAAAACTGTTTTTT	CSASQGQSNEKLFF
many	TRBV12-3/TRBV12-4	-	TRBJ2-7	TGTGCCAGCAGTCCTCGAGCGGGCGGCTCCTACGAGCAGTACTTC	CASSPRAGGSYEQYF
many	TRBV15	TRBD2	TRBJ2-2	TGTGCCACCAGCCTCCGACTAGCGGGATTGTACACCGGGGAGCTGTTTTTT	CATSLRLAGLYTGELFF
many	TRBV11-2	-	TRBJ2-2	TGTGCCAGCATGGGGCCCGGGGAGCTGTTTTTT	CASMGPGELFF
few	TRBV4-2	-	TRBJ1-5	TGTGCCAGCAGCCAGGGCAGGGGAGGGAATCAGCCCCAGCATTTT	CASSQGRGGNQPQHF